This T cell receptor beta chain was sequenced for a study of T cell responses to AZD1222 COVID-19 vaccine. Profiled with immunoSEQ multiplex PCR; TCRdb holds only in-frame clones, not every one. This table has some 200,000 clones, approximately 91% appearing once. Germline V gives CDR1 KGHSH, CDR2 LQKENI. The CDR3 totals 18 residues. J was trimmed by 0 bases and V by 6 bases; bases with no gene match: 15. Material: peripheral blood, obtained on day 0 of AZD1222 vaccination. This chain links TRBV18 with TRBJ2-7; 9 bases fit TRBD1. The sequence was obtained from an adult in good health. CDR3 loop: CASSRKIGTGNSSYEQYF. The CDR3 coding sequence is TGTGCCAGCTCTCGAAAAATCGGGACAGGGAATAGCTCCTACGAGCAGTACTTC.